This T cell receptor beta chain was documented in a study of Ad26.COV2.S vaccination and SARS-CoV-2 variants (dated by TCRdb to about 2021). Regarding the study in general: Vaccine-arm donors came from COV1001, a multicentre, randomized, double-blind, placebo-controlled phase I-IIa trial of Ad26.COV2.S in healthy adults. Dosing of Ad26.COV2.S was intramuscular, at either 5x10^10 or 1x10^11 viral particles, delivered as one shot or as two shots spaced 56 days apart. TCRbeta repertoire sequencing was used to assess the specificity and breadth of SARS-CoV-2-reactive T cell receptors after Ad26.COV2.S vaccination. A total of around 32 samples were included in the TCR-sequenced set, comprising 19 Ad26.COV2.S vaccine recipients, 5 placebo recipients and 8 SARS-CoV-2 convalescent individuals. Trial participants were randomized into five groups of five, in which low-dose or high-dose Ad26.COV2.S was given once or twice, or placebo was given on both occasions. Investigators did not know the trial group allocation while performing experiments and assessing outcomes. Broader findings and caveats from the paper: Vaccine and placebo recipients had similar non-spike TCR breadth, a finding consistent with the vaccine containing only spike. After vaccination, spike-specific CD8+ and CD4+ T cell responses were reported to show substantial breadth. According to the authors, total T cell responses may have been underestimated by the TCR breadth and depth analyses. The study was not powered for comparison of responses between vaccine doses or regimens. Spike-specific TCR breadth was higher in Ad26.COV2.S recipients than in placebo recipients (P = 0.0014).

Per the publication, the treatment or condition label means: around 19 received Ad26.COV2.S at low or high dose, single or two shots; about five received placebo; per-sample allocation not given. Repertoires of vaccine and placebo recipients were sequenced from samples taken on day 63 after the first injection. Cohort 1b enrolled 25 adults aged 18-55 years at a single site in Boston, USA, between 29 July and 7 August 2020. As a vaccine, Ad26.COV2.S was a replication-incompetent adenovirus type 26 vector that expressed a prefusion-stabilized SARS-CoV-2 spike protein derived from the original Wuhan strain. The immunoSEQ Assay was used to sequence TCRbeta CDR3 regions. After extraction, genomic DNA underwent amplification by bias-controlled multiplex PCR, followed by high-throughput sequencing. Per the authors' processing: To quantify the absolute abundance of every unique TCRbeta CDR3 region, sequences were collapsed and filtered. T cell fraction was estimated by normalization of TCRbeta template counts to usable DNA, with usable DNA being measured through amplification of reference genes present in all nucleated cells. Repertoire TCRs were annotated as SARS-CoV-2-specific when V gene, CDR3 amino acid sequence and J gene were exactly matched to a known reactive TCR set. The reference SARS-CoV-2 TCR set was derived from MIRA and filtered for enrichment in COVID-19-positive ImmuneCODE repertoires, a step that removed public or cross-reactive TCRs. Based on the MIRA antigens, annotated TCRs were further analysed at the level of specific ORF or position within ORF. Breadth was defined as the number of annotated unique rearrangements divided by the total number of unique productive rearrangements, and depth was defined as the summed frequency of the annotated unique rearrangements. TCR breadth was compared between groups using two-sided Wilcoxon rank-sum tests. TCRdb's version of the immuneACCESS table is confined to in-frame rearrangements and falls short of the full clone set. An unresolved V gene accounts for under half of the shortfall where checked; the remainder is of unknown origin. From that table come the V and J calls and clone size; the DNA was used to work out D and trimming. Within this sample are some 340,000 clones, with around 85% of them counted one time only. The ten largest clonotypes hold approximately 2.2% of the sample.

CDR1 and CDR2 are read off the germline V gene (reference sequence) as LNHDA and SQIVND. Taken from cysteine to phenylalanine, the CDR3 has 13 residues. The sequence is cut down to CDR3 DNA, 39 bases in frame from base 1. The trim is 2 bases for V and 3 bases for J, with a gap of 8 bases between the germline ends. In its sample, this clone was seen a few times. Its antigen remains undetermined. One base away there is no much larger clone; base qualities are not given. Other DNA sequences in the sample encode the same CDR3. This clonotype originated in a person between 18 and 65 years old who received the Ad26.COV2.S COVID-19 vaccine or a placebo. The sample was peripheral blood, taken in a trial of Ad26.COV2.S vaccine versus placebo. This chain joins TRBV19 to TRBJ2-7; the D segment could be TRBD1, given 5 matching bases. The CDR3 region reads CASSIQGSYEQYF. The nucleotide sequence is TGTGCCAGTAGTATACAGGGAAGCTACGAGCAGTACTTC.